Described below is a single TCR beta chain sequence and its context. The data originate from a study of blood T cell repertoires in COVID-19. The method was immunoSEQ multiplex PCR; TCRdb's version includes in-frame clones alone and lacks a portion of them. The table includes around 100,000 clones, roughly nine tenths detected once. CDR1 and CDR2 (germline): SNHLY, FYNNEI. The CDR3 runs to 12 residues. V was clipped by 9 bases and J by 3 bases, with 11 bases between them. The sequence came from a man between 45 and 60 years old with active COVID-19. The chain carries TRBV2 and TRBJ1-1, with a possible D match to TRBD1 (6 bases). The sample consisted of peripheral blood. CDR3 residues: CARTSGDTEAFF. The CDR3 DNA sequence: TGTGCCAGGACCTCAGGGGACACTGAAGCTTTCTTT.